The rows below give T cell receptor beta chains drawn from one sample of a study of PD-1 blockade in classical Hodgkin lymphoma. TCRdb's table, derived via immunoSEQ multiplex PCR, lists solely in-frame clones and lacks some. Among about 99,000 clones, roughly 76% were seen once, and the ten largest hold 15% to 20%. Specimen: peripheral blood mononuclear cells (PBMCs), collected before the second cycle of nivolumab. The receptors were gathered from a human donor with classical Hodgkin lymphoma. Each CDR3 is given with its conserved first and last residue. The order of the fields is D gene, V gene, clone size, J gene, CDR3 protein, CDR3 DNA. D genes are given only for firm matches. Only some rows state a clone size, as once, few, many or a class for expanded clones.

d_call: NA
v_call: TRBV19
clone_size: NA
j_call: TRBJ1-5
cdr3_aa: CASCIRRYSNQPQHF
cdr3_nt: TGTGCCAGTTGCATTAGAAGGTATAGCAATCAGCCCCAGCATTTT

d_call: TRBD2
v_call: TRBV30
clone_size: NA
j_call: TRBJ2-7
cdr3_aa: CAWSKLAGGEQYF
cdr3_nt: TGTGCCTGGAGTAAGTTAGCGGGAGGCGAGCAGTACTTC

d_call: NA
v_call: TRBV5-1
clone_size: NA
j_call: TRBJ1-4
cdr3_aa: CASSLNEKLFF
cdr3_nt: TGCGCCAGCAGCTTAAATGAAAAACTGTTTTTT

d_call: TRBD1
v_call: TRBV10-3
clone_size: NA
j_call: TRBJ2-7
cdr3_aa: CATAGSTGGAGQYF
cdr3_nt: TGTGCCACCGCTGGGAGTACAGGGGGCGCGGGGCAGTACTTC

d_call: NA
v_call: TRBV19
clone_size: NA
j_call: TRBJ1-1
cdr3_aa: CASSIGQGMNTEAFF
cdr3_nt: TGTGCCAGTAGTATTGGGCAGGGCATGAACACTGAAGCTTTCTTT

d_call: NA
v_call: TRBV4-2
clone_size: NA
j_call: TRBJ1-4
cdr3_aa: CASSQDQREKLFF
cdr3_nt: TGTGCCAGCAGCCAAGATCAGCGCGAAAAACTGTTTTTT

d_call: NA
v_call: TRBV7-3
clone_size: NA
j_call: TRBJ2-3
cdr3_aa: CASSRRGSYTDTQYF
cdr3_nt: TGTGCCAGCAGCCGGCGGGGCAGCTACACAGATACGCAGTATTTT

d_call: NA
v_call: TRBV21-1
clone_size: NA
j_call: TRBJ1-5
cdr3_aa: CASTAPGGDQPQHF
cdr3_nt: TGTGCCAGCACCGCTCCTGGGGGGGATCAGCCCCAGCATTTT

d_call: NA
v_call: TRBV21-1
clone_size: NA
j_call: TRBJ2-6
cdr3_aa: CASSKETGETGANVLTF
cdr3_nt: TGTGCCAGCAGCAAAGAAACAGGGGAGACTGGGGCCAACGTCCTGACTTTC

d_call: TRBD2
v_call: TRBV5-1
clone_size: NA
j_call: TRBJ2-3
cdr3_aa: CASSWGLADGTDTQYF
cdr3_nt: TGCGCCAGCAGCTGGGGACTAGCGGATGGCACAGATACGCAGTATTTT

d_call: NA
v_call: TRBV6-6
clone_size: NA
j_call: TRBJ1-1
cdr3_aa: CASTTGSGAGAFF
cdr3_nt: TGTGCCAGCACCACAGGCTCGGGAGCGGGGGCTTTCTTT

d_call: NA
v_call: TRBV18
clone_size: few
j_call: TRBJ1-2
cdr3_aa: CASSPSQLLGGYTF
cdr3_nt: TGTGCCAGCTCACCGTCCCAATTACTCGGAGGCTACACCTTC

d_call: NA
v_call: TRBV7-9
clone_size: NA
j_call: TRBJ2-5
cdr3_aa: CASSKAVPEETQYF
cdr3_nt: TGTGCCAGCAGCAAAGCTGTCCCCGAAGAGACCCAGTACTTC

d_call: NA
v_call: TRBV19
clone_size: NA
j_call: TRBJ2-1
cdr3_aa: CASSTPHRAQVNEQFF
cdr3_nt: TGTGCCAGTAGCACTCCTCACAGGGCTCAGGTTAATGAGCAGTTCTTC

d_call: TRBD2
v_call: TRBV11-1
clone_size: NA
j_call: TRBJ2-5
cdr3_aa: CASSQPKAGIQETQYF
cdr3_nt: TGTGCCAGCAGCCAGCCAAAAGCGGGAATCCAAGAGACCCAGTACTTC

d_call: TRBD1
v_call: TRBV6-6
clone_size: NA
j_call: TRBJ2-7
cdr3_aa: CASSYSTRDSYEQYF
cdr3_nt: TGTGCCAGCAGTTACTCCACCCGGGACAGCTACGAGCAGTACTTC

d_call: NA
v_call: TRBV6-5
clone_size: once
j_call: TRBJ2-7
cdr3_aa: CASSSDRNEQYF
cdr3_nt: TGTGCCAGCAGTTCCGACAGGAACGAGCAGTACTTC

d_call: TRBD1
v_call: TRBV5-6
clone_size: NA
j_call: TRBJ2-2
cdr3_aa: CASSLGQGTGELFF
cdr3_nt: TGTGCCAGCAGCTTAGGACAGGGGACCGGGGAGCTGTTTTTT

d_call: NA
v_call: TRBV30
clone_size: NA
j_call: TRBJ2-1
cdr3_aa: CAWTLGSSYNEQFF
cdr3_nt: TGTGCCTGGACCCTAGGATCCTCCTACAATGAGCAGTTCTTC

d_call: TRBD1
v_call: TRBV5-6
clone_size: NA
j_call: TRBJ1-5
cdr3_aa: CASSLSPGGYSNQPQHF
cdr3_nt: TGTGCCAGCAGCTTGTCTCCAGGGGGCTATAGCAATCAGCCCCAGCATTTT

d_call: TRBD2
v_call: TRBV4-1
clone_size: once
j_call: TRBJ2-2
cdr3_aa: CASRPIGLAGGRKTGELFF
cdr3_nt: TGCGCCAGCAGGCCTATCGGACTAGCGGGAGGACGGAAAACCGGGGAGCTGTTTTTT

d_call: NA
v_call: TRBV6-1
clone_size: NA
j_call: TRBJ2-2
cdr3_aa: CASGRDTGELFF
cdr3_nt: TGTGCCAGCGGCCGAGACACCGGGGAGCTGTTTTTT

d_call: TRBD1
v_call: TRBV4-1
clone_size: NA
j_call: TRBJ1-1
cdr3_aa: CASAQNRGPNTEAFF
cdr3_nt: TGCGCCAGCGCCCAGAACAGGGGGCCTAACACTGAAGCTTTCTTT